This TCR beta chain was recovered during a study of CD8 T cells in Susac syndrome. The ends were cut back, 5 bases at V and 0 bases at J, with 11 bases in the middle. The CDR3 is 15 residues long. In germline, CDR1 is MGHDK, CDR2 SYGVNS. In its sample, this clonotype was seen once. Random hexamers were used to reverse transcribe an amount of roughly 0.5 to 1 ug RNA. TCRdb independently ran MiXCR on the immunoSEQ multiplex PCR reads; one entry per CDR3 protein. The table has about 140,000 distinct CDR3 sequences, 85% to 95% seen once; the top ten hold approximately 0.12%. The chain is built from TRBV25-1 and TRBJ2-4; either TRBD1 or TRBD2 may fit D (5 bases each). This TCR was sampled from a human donor with multiple sclerosis. The sequencing input was CD4+ T cells from PBMCs. CDR3 nucleotide sequence: TGTGCCAGCAGTCCTGTGGGGGTAGCCAAAAACATTCAGTACTTC. It specifies CASSPVGVAKNIQYF.